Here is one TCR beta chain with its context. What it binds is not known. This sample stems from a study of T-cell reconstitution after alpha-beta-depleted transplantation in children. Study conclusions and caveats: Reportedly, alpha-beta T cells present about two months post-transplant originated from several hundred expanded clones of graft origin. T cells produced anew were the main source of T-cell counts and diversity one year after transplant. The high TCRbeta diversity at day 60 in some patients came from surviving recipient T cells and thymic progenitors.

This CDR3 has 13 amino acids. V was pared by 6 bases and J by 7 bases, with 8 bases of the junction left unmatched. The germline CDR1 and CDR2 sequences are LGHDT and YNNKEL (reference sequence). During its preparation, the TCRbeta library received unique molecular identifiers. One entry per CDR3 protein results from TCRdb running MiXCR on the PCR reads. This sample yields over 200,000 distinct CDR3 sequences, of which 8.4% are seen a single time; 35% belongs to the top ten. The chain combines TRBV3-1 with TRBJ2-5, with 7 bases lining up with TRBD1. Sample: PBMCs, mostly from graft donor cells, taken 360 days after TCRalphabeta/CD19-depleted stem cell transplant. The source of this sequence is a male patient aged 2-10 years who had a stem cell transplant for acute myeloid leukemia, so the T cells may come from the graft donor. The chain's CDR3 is CASSSDRERTQYF. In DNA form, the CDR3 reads TGTGCCAGCAGTAGCGACAGGGAGAGGACCCAGTACTTC.